The rows below give T cell receptor beta chains drawn from one sample of a study of T-cell memory formation after mild COVID-19. TCRdb reprocessed the 5' RACE reads via MiXCR and lists one record per CDR3 protein. The sample contains roughly 400,000 distinct CDR3 sequences, 24% of which appear only once. The sequencing input was PBMCs or a T cell subset sorted from them (not recorded which). All receptors derive from an adult woman who had mild COVID-19 (a few samples of this study predate the infection). Cell type and time point are not known. CDR3s include the opening cysteine and the closing phenylalanine or tryptophan. Each record gives: D gene, J gene, V gene, clone size, CDR3 length, CDR3 protein, CDR3 DNA. A D gene is named only where the DNA matches it firmly. Size tells how often a clone was seen (once, few, many) or the class of an expanded clone, and some rows leave it out.

>NA|TRBJ1-1|TRBV7-9|NA|11
CASSRDPAAFF
TGTGCCAGCAGTAGGGACCCAGCTGCTTTCTTT
>TRBD2|TRBJ2-1|TRBV4-3|few|17
CASSWALAGLTYNEQFF
TGCGCCAGCAGCTGGGCCTTAGCGGGCTTAACGTACAATGAGCAGTTCTTC
>NA|TRBJ1-6|TRBV27|few|15
CASSPTSSYNSPLHF
TGTGCCAGCAGTCCCACGAGCTCCTATAATTCACCCCTCCACTTT
>TRBD2|TRBJ2-5|TRBV6-1|NA|18
CASTGRGETSGRGQTQYF
TGTGCCAGCACCGGCAGGGGCGAAACTAGCGGGAGGGGACAGACCCAGTACTTC
>TRBD1|TRBJ1-1|TRBV2|NA|15
CASTRTTGGRAEAFF
TGTGCCAGCACCCGGACGACAGGGGGAAGGGCTGAAGCTTTCTTT
>NA|TRBJ1-5|TRBV6-5|few|13
CASSAGEGQPQHF
TGTGCCAGCAGTGCAGGGGAGGGACAGCCCCAGCATTTT
>NA|TRBJ2-5|TRBV18|once|13
CASSPGHPETQYF
TGTGCCAGCTCACCCGGACACCCAGAGACCCAGTACTTC
>NA|TRBJ2-7|TRBV10-3|few|14
CAISRLEGSYEQYF
TGTGCCATCAGTAGACTAGAGGGCTCCTACGAGCAGTACTTC
>NA|TRBJ1-2|TRBV24-1|NA|14
CATSERGVSYGYTF
TGTGCCACCAGTGAAAGGGGGGTCTCGTATGGCTACACCTTC
>TRBD1|TRBJ1-1|TRBV6-5|few|15
CASSYFNRGYTEAFF
TGTGCCAGCAGTTACTTCAACAGGGGCTACACTGAAGCTTTCTTT
>TRBD2|TRBJ2-1|TRBV29-1|NA|14
CSVDRRGRNNEQFF
TGCAGCGTTGATAGGCGCGGGAGAAACAATGAGCAGTTCTTC
>NA|TRBJ1-1|TRBV7-3|NA|13
CASSPVQNTEAFF
TGTGCCAGCAGCCCCGTTCAGAACACTGAAGCTTTCTTT
>NA|TRBJ2-5|TRBV5-1|NA|14
CASSLGHNEETQYF
TGCGCCAGCAGCTTGGGACACAACGAAGAGACCCAGTACTTC
>NA|TRBJ2-7|TRBV9|many|14
CASSVGSQGNEQYF
TGTGCCAGCAGCGTAGGGTCACAGGGAAACGAGCAGTACTTC
>NA|TRBJ2-7|TRBV7-9|NA|14
CASSLANRVDEQYF
TGTGCCAGCAGCTTAGCGAACAGGGTAGACGAGCAGTACTTC
>NA|TRBJ1-2|TRBV7-2|NA|16
CASSPEVTGMKYGYTF
TGTGCCAGCAGCCCGGAGGTGACAGGAATGAAGTATGGCTACACCTTC
>NA|TRBJ2-1|TRBV29-1|NA|12
CSVEVRRGLQFF
TGCAGCGTTGAAGTTAGGCGGGGTTTGCAGTTCTTC
>NA|TRBJ1-3|TRBV19|NA|17
CASSIVLGRISGNTIYF
TGTGCCAGTAGTATAGTCCTCGGACGGATCTCTGGAAACACCATATATTTT
>NA|TRBJ2-1|TRBV10-3|NA|14
CAVSGGGQENEQFF
TGTGCCGTATCCGGAGGGGGGCAGGAAAATGAGCAGTTCTTC
>NA|TRBJ1-2|TRBV20-1|NA|13
CSASGGSSYGYTF
TGCAGTGCTAGTGGTGGGAGCAGCTATGGCTACACCTTC
>TRBD2|TRBJ2-1|TRBV6-2/TRBV6-3|few|17
CASSYSTAGGAYNEQFF
TGTGCCAGCAGTTACTCGACAGCGGGAGGGGCCTACAATGAGCAGTTCTTC
>NA|TRBJ2-3|TRBV5-1|NA|13
CASSYTAQEPQYF
TGCGCCAGCAGCTACACAGCGCAGGAGCCGCAGTATTTT
>TRBD2|TRBJ2-3|TRBV18|few|14
CASSPGLAGDTQYF
TGTGCCAGCTCCCCGGGACTAGCGGGAGATACGCAGTATTTT
>TRBD1|TRBJ2-7|TRBV14|few|14
CASSQRQGTYEQYF
TGTGCCAGCAGCCAAAGACAGGGGACCTACGAGCAGTACTTC
>NA|TRBJ2-5|TRBV29-1|NA|14
CSVVPGWGQETQYF
TGCAGCGTTGTCCCGGGGTGGGGGCAAGAGACCCAGTACTTC
>NA|TRBJ2-3|TRBV6-5|NA|11
CASSYGGTQYF
TGTGCCAGCAGTTACGGCGGTACGCAGTATTTT
>TRBD2|TRBJ2-1|TRBV15|NA|15
CATSSAGASHNEQFF
TGTGCCACCAGCAGCGCGGGAGCATCCCACAATGAGCAGTTCTTC
>NA|TRBJ1-1|TRBV9|NA|12
CASSKVVSEAFF
TGTGCCAGCTCCAAGGTGGTCTCTGAAGCTTTCTTT
>NA|TRBJ2-7|TRBV7-2|many|13
CASSSRTVYEQYF
TGTGCCAGCAGCTCCCGGACAGTCTACGAGCAGTACTTC
>TRBD2|TRBJ2-3|TRBV5-1|few|18
CASSSPRLAGASTDTQYF
TGCGCCAGCAGCTCACCAAGACTAGCGGGAGCCAGCACAGATACGCAGTATTTT
>TRBD2|TRBJ2-7|TRBV4-1|few|16
CASSPRGSGGPYEQYF
TGCGCCAGCAGCCCCAGGGGAAGCGGGGGGCCCTACGAGCAGTACTTC
>NA|TRBJ1-1|TRBV5-1|few|18
CASSLGQDGLPPLAEAFF
TGCGCCAGCAGCTTGGGGCAGGATGGGCTCCCCCCTCTAGCTGAAGCTTTCTTT
>TRBD1|TRBJ1-2|TRBV10-3|NA|12
CAIGQGADGYTF
TGTGCCATCGGACAGGGGGCTGATGGCTACACCTTC
>NA|TRBJ2-5|TRBV12-3/TRBV12-4|NA|15
CASSDTPGRSETQYF
TGTGCCAGCAGCGACACCCCGGGGAGGTCAGAGACCCAGTACTTC
>NA|TRBJ2-7|TRBV6-5|NA|14
CASGLGGNLREQYF
TGTGCCAGCGGCTTAGGGGGGAACCTACGAGAGCAGTACTTC
>TRBD1|TRBJ1-1|TRBV4-3|few|15
CASSPPGGRGTEAFF
TGCGCCAGCAGCCCACCAGGGGGAAGAGGCACTGAAGCTTTCTTT
>NA|TRBJ1-6|TRBV7-8|few|14
CASNPATGNSPLHF
TGTGCCAGCAACCCGGCGACGGGGAATTCACCCCTCCACTTT
>TRBD2|TRBJ2-1|TRBV29-1|few|14
CSVRGLAEYNEQFF
TGCAGCGTGAGGGGACTAGCGGAGTACAATGAGCAGTTCTTC
>TRBD2|TRBJ2-3|TRBV11-2|few|17
CASSLDYASGRGDTQYF
TGTGCCAGCAGCTTAGACTACGCAAGCGGGAGAGGAGATACGCAGTATTTT
>NA|TRBJ2-1|TRBV5-1|NA|15
CASSSDLSGAGEQFF
TGCGCCAGCAGCTCGGATTTGTCGGGAGCAGGTGAGCAGTTCTTC
>NA|TRBJ1-2|TRBV6-5|NA|14
CASSHELVIGGYTF
TGTGCCAGCAGTCACGAGCTCGTTATAGGTGGCTACACCTTC
>NA|TRBJ2-7|TRBV15|few|13
CATSREVSYEQYF
TGTGCCACCAGCAGAGAAGTCTCCTACGAGCAGTACTTC
>NA|TRBJ2-3|TRBV11-3|NA|13
CASSLDRMSTQYF
TGTGCCAGCAGCCTTGATAGGATGAGTACGCAGTATTTT
>TRBD1|TRBJ2-3|TRBV19|few|16
CASSIGTGRRGDTQYF
TGTGCCAGTAGTATAGGGACAGGGAGAAGGGGAGATACGCAGTATTTT
>NA|TRBJ1-5|TRBV7-3|few|13
CASSPGHFQPQHF
TGTGCCAGCAGCCCGGGACATTTCCAGCCCCAGCATTTT
>TRBD2|TRBJ2-7|TRBV6-5|NA|14
CASSSPAGAYEQYF
TGTGCCAGCAGTAGCCCAGCGGGGGCCTACGAGCAGTACTTC
>NA|TRBJ2-2|TRBV24-1|NA|14
CATSDHPVIGELFF
TGTGCCACCAGTGATCACCCGGTGATCGGGGAGCTGTTTTTT
>NA|TRBJ2-1|TRBV7-9|NA|17
CASSLALALGRGNEQFF
TGTGCCAGCAGCTTAGCGTTGGCCCTCGGAAGAGGCAATGAGCAGTTCTTC
>TRBD1|TRBJ1-1|TRBV6-6|NA|14
CASRYDSGTAEAFF
TGTGCCAGCAGGTATGACTCCGGGACAGCCGAAGCTTTCTTT
>TRBD2|TRBJ2-1|TRBV6-6|NA|14
CASRLGRGYNEQFF
TGTGCCAGCAGACTCGGGAGGGGTTACAATGAGCAGTTCTTC
>TRBD2|TRBJ2-7|TRBV13|few|13
CASSLGIAGEQYF
TGTGCCAGCAGCCTAGGGATAGCGGGCGAGCAGTACTTC